The 30 T cell receptor beta chains below all came from one sample that was sequenced in a study of patients and donors after allogeneic stem cell transplantation. In TCRdb, the RT-PCR reads were re-called with MiXCR into one record per CDR3 protein. The sample has some 200,000 distinct CDR3 sequences, more than 35% seen once. The sample taken for sequencing was blood, either unsorted or a sorted T cell fraction (not recorded which). These receptors were taken from a human donor who was either an allogeneic HSCT recipient or a stem cell or donor lymphocyte infusion donor (not recorded which). It is not recorded whose cells these are; they may come from a transplant donor.

This chain connects TRBV29-1 to TRBJ2-1, with TRBD2 matching 7 bases. This CDR3 has 13 amino acids. V lost 4 bases to trimming and J lost 5 bases; unmatched junction nucleotides: 5. The germline gives CDR1 SQVTM, CDR2 ANQGSEA. CDR3 in DNA: TGCAGCGTTGGTGGGCTAGCGGACAATGAGCAGTTCTTC. It specifies CSVGGLADNEQFF.

The chain recombines TRBV4-3 with TRBJ1-6; the match to TRBD1 covers 7 bases. CDR1 and CDR2 (germline): LGHNA, YSLEER. With 2 bases clipped from V and 7 bases from J, the junction kept 8 bases outside the gene matches. There are 16 residues in the CDR3. The CDR3 DNA reads as TGCGCCAGCAGCCAAACCCCGGGACAGCTAAATTCACCCCTCCACTTT. Residues: CASSQTPGQLNSPLHF.

This clonotype was found a few times. The chain combines TRBV27 with TRBJ1-2; the D is unclear. V was trimmed by 3 bases and J by 4 bases, leaving 9 bases between them. Germline CDR1 MNHEY, CDR2 SMNVEV (reference sequence). The CDR3 spans 13 residues. The CDR3 DNA reads as TGTGCCAGCAGTTTGGCCCCGGCCTATGGCTACACCTTC. Translated, it gives CASSLAPAYGYTF.

The J gene is TRBJ1-2, the V gene TRBV25-1, with a weak D call TRBD1 (5 bases). The CDR3 contains 17 residues. V gave up 3 bases and J gave up 5 bases, with 22 bases separating them. From germline, CDR1 is MGHDK and CDR2 SYGVNS. CDR3 sequence reads: CASSDLGDTGTYYGYTF. The CDR3 coding sequence is TGTGCCAGCAGTGATTTGGGGGATACCGGGACCTATTATGGCTACACCTTC.

There are a few counts of this clonotype. This rearrangement joins TRBV6-5 to TRBJ1-2, with a tentative D call TRBD1 (6 bases). V shed 6 bases and J shed 8 bases, with 16 bases lying between them. CDR3 length equals 13 residues. CDR1 and CDR2 from the germline V gene are MNHEY and SVGAGI. The CDR3 here is CASSTPQGQGYTF. In nucleotides, the CDR3 is TGTGCCAGCAGCACCCCACAGGGACAAGGCTACACCTTC.

As concerns this clonotype: The germline gene is not matched at one end of the junction; a read error may be the cause. CDR3 residues: CSAGETWEAFF. The CDR3 region has the DNA TGCAGTGCTGGAGAAACATGGGAAGCTTTCTTT. V usage is TRBV20-1 and J usage is TRBJ1-1; no firm D call. The germline gives CDR1 DFQATT, CDR2 SNEGSKA (reference sequence). The CDR3 has 11 amino acids.

The chain is built from TRBV5-6 and TRBJ1-5; TRBD1 matches 8 bases. Germline lookup yields CDR1 SGHDT and CDR2 YYEEEE. V lost 3 bases to trimming and J lost 0 bases; unmatched junction nucleotides: 5. The CDR3 has 16 residues. The chain's CDR3 is CASSSLGQDSNQPQHF. CDR3 DNA: TGTGCCAGCAGCTCCTTGGGACAGGATAGCAATCAGCCCCAGCATTTT.

The chain employs TRBV9 and TRBJ2-1; no definite D call. From germline, CDR1 is SGDLS and CDR2 YYNGEE. Trimming left V 3 bases short and J 0 bases short, with 10 bases between. This CDR3 is 15 amino acids long. CDR3 residues: CASSETPSSYNEQFF. The CDR3, as DNA: TGTGCCAGCAGCGAAACGCCGAGCTCCTACAATGAGCAGTTCTTC.

This clonotype was counted between two and nine times. The rearrangement links TRBV10-3 to TRBJ2-3, with 8 bases matching TRBD1. With V trimmed by 7 bases and J by 0 bases, 6 bases remained unmatched. CDR1 and CDR2 (germline): ENHRY, SYGVKD. This CDR3 region has 15 residues. The CDR3 loop reads CAINGQGPSTDTQYF. Here the CDR3 DNA reads TGTGCCATCAACGGACAGGGCCCTAGCACAGATACGCAGTATTTT.

The chain has TRBV24-1 and TRBJ2-2; no firm D call. Germline loops: CDR1 KGHDR, CDR2 SFDVKD. V lost 3 bases to trimming and J lost 2 bases, with 6 bases between them. There are 14 residues in the CDR3. The CDR3 loop is CATSDAENTGELFF. CDR3 coding DNA: TGTGCCACCAGTGATGCTGAAAACACCGGGGAGCTGTTTTTT.

This clonotype has only one observation. The genes are TRBV9 and TRBJ2-2; 12 nucleotides agree with TRBD2. The CDR3 runs to 18 residues. V lost 3 bases, J lost 0 bases, and 6 bases stayed unmatched. Germline V gene lookup returns CDR1 SGDLS and CDR2 YYNGEE. The CDR3 nucleotides are TGTGCCAGCAGCGCCCCGGGACTAGCGGGTCCGAACACCGGGGAGCTGTTTTTT. It codes for CASSAPGLAGPNTGELFF. Full variable domain (outside the CDR3, taken from reference TRBV9 and TRBJ2-2): DSGVTQTPKHLITATGQRVTLRCSPRSGDLSVYWYQQSLDQGLQFLIQYYNGEERAKGNILERFSAQQFPDLHSELNLSSLELGDSALYFCASSAPGLAGPNTGELFFGEGSRLTVL.

The chain carries TRBV29-1 and TRBJ1-3; 8 nucleotides match TRBD1. The germline V gene has CDR1 SQVTM and CDR2 ANQGSEA. V was pared by 6 bases and J by 8 bases, with 9 bases of the junction left unmatched. There are 13 residues in the CDR3. This chain's CDR3 is CSVWTGYSDTIYF. In DNA, the CDR3 is TGCAGCGTCTGGACAGGGTATAGCGACACCATATATTTT.

The table lists this clonotype with a few counts. The chain joins TRBV12-3 or TRBV12-4 to TRBJ1-1, with D tentatively TRBD1 (5 bases). The V gene lost 1 base and the J gene lost 4 bases, with 13 bases spanning the gap. The CDR3 contains 15 residues. The CDR3 DNA follows: TGTGCCAGCAGTTTAGGGACACCTTCGGGCACTGAAGCTTTCTTT. It encodes CASSLGTPSGTEAFF.

The genes are TRBV4-3 and TRBJ2-1; possibly TRBD1 for D (6 bases). The CDR3 sequence is 17 residues long. V shed 4 bases and J shed 3 bases, with 19 bases lying between them. Germline V lookup: CDR1 LGHNA, CDR2 YSLEER. The CDR3 region has the DNA TGCGCCAGCAGCCCGACCCAACAGGGTATTCTCTACAATGAGCAGTTCTTC. It yields the protein CASSPTQQGILYNEQFF.

This chain joins TRBV19 and TRBJ1-2, with 7 bases matching TRBD1. The junction had 9 bases not matched to a gene; V was cut back by 7 bases and J by 4 bases. The germline CDR1 and CDR2 sequences are LNHDA and SQIVND (reference sequence). This CDR3 comprises 14 residues. CDR3 nucleotide sequence: TGTGCCAGTAAACCCCCCGGGACAGTCTATGGCTACACCTTC. As protein: CASKPPGTVYGYTF.

This chain links TRBV29-1 with TRBJ2-4; no definite D call. Trimming took off 6 bases at V and 1 base at J, with 13 bases between the two ends. Germline V gene lookup returns CDR1 SQVTM and CDR2 ANQGSEA. The CDR3 is 14 residues long. CDR3 amino acids: CSVDRDGAKNIQYF. The CDR3 DNA sequence: TGCAGCGTGGACCGAGACGGGGCCAAAAACATTCAGTACTTC.

The chain recombines TRBV5-6 with TRBJ2-3; 7 bases align to TRBD1. The CDR3 totals 18 residues. The V gene's germline CDR1 is SGHDT and CDR2 YYEEEE. The V segment lost 0 bases and the J segment 2 bases; nucleotides outside the gene matches: 12. CDR3 sequence (DNA): TGTGCCAGCAGCTTGGTACCGGACAGGTTTACCACCACAGATACGCAGTATTTT. It encodes CASSLVPDRFTTTDTQYF.

V gene TRBV5-1 combines with J gene TRBJ2-7; 11 bases are a match to TRBD1. The CDR3 covers 15 residues. V shed 3 bases and J 1 base; nucleotides not matched to a gene: 3. The germline V gene encodes CDR1 SGHRS and CDR2 YFSETQ. The CDR3 region has the DNA TGCGCCAGCAGCTCGGACAGGGGGCTATCCTACGAGCAGTACTTC. Its translation is CASSSDRGLSYEQYF.

The table lists this clonotype with a few counts. V is TRBV12-3 or TRBV12-4 and J is TRBJ1-1; D is perhaps TRBD1 (6 bases). The CDR3 has 14 amino acids. V lost 3 bases and J 3 bases, leaving 11 bases between the germline ends. CDR3 loop: CASSFLSGDTEAFF. The CDR3 DNA is TGTGCCAGCAGTTTTTTATCAGGGGACACTGAAGCTTTCTTT.

V is TRBV5-1 and J is TRBJ2-1, with 11 bases aligning to TRBD2. V lost 7 bases and J lost 4; bases outside the gene matches: 7. CDR3 length: 15 residues. Germline CDR1 SGHRS, CDR2 YFSETQ. CDR3 sequence reads: CASCYTSGGYNEQFF. DNA of the CDR3: TGCGCCAGCTGCTATACTAGCGGGGGATACAATGAGCAGTTCTTC.

This clonotype was observed a handful of times. This rearrangement joins TRBV2 to TRBJ1-1; D gene unclear. The CDR3 is made up of 14 amino acids. Trimming left V 6 bases short and J 0 bases short, with 11 bases between. From germline, CDR1 is SNHLY and CDR2 FYNNEI. The CDR3 region is CASSSRRLNTEAFF. Written as DNA, the CDR3 is TGTGCCAGCAGCTCTCGCAGATTGAACACTGAAGCTTTCTTT.

This clonotype was recorded a few times. The V call is TRBV15, the J call TRBJ1-2; a possible D gene is TRBD1 (5 bases). CDR3 length: 14 residues. Germline CDR1 reads LNHNV; CDR2 reads YYDKDF (reference sequence). The V and J ends lost 0 bases and 14 bases respectively, with 19 bases between them. The CDR3: CATSRDRGGGRGTF. The CDR3 nucleotides are TGTGCCACCAGCAGAGATCGGGGCGGCGGACGAGGGACCTTC.

V and J are TRBV19 and TRBJ1-1, with 9 positions matching TRBD1. Germline CDR1 reads LNHDA; CDR2 reads SQIVND (reference sequence). This CDR3 is 14 amino acids long. Trimming removed 6 bases from V and 4 bases from J; junction bases left unmatched: 6. The CDR3 nucleotides read TGTGCCAGTAGGGCGACAGGGGGGCCCACTGAAGCTTTCTTT. Protein sequence: CASRATGGPTEAFF.

The V and J genes are TRBV7-9 and TRBJ1-6; D uncertain. The CDR3 loop spans 15 amino acids. Trimming removed 4 bases at V and 7 bases at J, with 14 bases between. Germline assignment: CDR1 SEHNR and CDR2 FQNEAQ (reference sequence). DNA of the CDR3: TGTGCCAGCAGCTCTTTTGGGGATAGGAATTCACCCCTCCACTTT. Protein product: CASSSFGDRNSPLHF.

This clonotype was counted a few times. The rearrangement links TRBV4-2 to TRBJ1-1; 7 positions match TRBD1. The CDR3 totals 16 residues. The V gene end was trimmed by 0 bases and the J gene end by 8 bases; junction bases not matched to a gene: 12. The germline gives CDR1 LGHNA, CDR2 YNFKEQ. This chain's CDR3 is CASSQDPTGRADEAFF. CDR3 sequence (DNA): TGTGCCAGCAGCCAAGACCCGACAGGGAGGGCTGACGAAGCTTTCTTT.

V gene TRBV4-2 combines with J gene TRBJ2-1, with unresolved D. The ends were cut back, 4 bases at V and 0 bases at J, with 7 bases in the middle. Germline values: CDR1 LGHNA, CDR2 YNFKEQ. There are 14 residues in the CDR3. CDR3 DNA: TGTGCCAGCAGCCCGGACCACTCCTACAATGAGCAGTTCTTC. As protein: CASSPDHSYNEQFF.

J is TRBJ1-4 and V is TRBV7-2; D is perhaps TRBD1 (6 bases). CDR1 SGHTA and CDR2 FQGNSA come from the germline V gene. Trimming shortened V by 3 bases and J by 7 bases, and 12 bases separated the two germline ends. The CDR3 is made up of 14 amino acids. The CDR3 here is CASSFGQGREKLFF. The DNA of the CDR3 is TGTGCCAGCAGCTTTGGTCAGGGGCGTGAAAAACTGTTTTTT. Variable domain in full (rest from reference TRBV7-2 and TRBJ1-4): GAGVSQSPSNKVTEKGKDVELRCDPISGHTALYWYRQSLGQGLEFLIYFQGNSAPDKSGLPSDRFSAERTGGSVSTLTIQRTQQEDSAVYLCASSFGQGREKLFFGSGTQLSVL.

A few counts support this clonotype. CDR3 in DNA: TGTGCCAGCAGTTTAATGGGGAGAACAGATACGCAGTATTTT. Protein product: CASSLMGRTDTQYF. V gene TRBV12-3 or TRBV12-4 combines with J gene TRBJ2-3, with D possibly matching TRBD2 (5 bases). The CDR3 runs 14 residues. V was cut by 2 bases and J by 3 bases, with 9 bases left in between.

The rearrangement joins TRBV20-1 to TRBJ2-2; no clear D gene. CDR3 length: 13 residues. Trimming removed 6 bases from V and 2 bases from J, with 10 bases in between. Germline CDR1 and CDR2: DFQATT and SNEGSKA (reference sequence). DNA for the CDR3: TGCAGTGCCCCGGGTCCTAACACCGGGGAGCTGTTTTTT. This translates into CSAPGPNTGELFF.

V is TRBV7-6 and J is TRBJ2-3; no definite D call. The CDR3 sequence is 12 residues long. The germline gives CDR1 SGHVS, CDR2 FNYEAQ. V lost 4 bases to trimming and J lost 6 bases, with 8 bases between them. CDR3 bases: TGTGCCAGCAGCTCCGGGTGGGATACGCAGTATTTT. This codes for CASSSGWDTQYF.